The TCR beta chain described here comes from a study of blood T cell repertoires in COVID-19 (dated by TCRdb to 2018 to 2020). Context from the whole study: Samples from collaborators originated in the United States, Italy and Spain and spanned both the acute and convalescent phases of COVID-19. The material from the prospective study consisted of cDNA or gDNA derived from T cells, B-cell-depleted T cells, or PBMCs. Deeply sampled blood TCRbeta repertoires from subjects exposed to, actively infected with, or recovered from COVID-19 were included in the dataset. The repertoires were released in a freely available public database meant as a resource for research on the immune response to SARS-CoV-2. Samples came from the ongoing ImmuneRACE study (first 160 participants) plus 1,254 subjects from 6 global collaborators. Nearly every sample came with metadata listing a de-identified subject ID, COVID-19 status, age in years and sex. HLA class I and class II types, where available, came from metadata supplied by the sample provider rather than from assay-based typing. On the study overall, not on this receptor specifically: How much clinical and demographic metadata was included differed by source and by participant, and the metadata was provided uncurated.

TCRbeta CDR3 regions were amplified from genomic DNA by means of the immunoSEQ Assay, a bias-controlled multiplex PCR. Concerning the study's data processing: The number of nucleated cells in each sample was estimated by amplification of reference gene primers within the assay. To quantify the absolute abundance of each unique TCRbeta CDR3 rearrangement, sequence reads were collapsed and filtered. For each sample, productive Simpson clonality was calculated as the square root of Simpson's diversity index across productive rearrangements. As stored in TCRdb, this immuneACCESS dataset retains in-frame rearrangements with V and J assigned. A fraction of the clones does not appear; measured against another copy, unresolved V genes explain less than half of the discrepancy, and the remainder lacks a known reason. That table supplies the V and J calls and clone size; D and trimming were determined from the DNA. In this sample the table shows approximately 140,000 clones, 65% to 80% of which occur a single time. The top ten clones comprise roughly 3.6% of the sample.

The CDR3 runs 14 residues from the cysteine to the phenylalanine. Just CDR3 DNA is preserved here, 42 bases in frame from base 1. Trimming costs V 5 bases and J 2 bases, and their ends lie 13 bases apart. The germline V gene specifies MNHEY as CDR1 and SVGEGT as CDR2. As concerns this clone: No antigen is known for it. Base qualities are not recorded, but no much larger clone differs from it by a single base.

The collaborating institutions used their own protocols to collect whole blood in K2EDTA tubes. Collaborator samples were shipped for TCRbeta analysis as frozen whole blood, isolated PBMCs, or DNA extracted from either sample type. Sequencing was performed on peripheral blood. The rearrangement joined TRBV6-2 or TRBV6-3 to TRBJ2-7; a tentative D match to TRBD2 spans 5 bases. The TCR was taken from a man between 60 and 75 years old with acute or convalescent COVID-19. The CDR3 in this case is CASSVGLGTYEQYF. In nucleotides, the sequence is TGTGCCAGCAGTGTCGGACTGGGCACCTACGAGCAGTACTTC.